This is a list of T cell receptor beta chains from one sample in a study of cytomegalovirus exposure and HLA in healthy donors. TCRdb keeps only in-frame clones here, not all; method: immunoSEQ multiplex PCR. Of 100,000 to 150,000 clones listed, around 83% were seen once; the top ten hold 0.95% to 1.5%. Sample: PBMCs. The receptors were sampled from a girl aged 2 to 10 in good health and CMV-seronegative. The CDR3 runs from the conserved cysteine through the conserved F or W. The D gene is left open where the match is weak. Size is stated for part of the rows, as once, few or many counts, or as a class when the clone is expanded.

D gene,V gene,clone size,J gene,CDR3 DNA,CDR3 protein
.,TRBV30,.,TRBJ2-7,TGTGCCCGCGGCGAGCAGTACTTC,CARGEQYF
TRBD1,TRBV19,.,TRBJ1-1,TGTGCCAGTATGATGGGACAGGGTCAAGTCGCTGAAGCTTTCTTT,CASMMGQGQVAEAFF
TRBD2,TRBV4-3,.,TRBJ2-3,TGCGCCAGCAGCCAAGTCGGGCTAGCGGACACAGATACGCAGTATTTT,CASSQVGLADTDTQYF
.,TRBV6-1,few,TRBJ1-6,TGTGCCAGCAGTGCAGGGCCCTATAATTCACCCCTCCACTTT,CASSAGPYNSPLHF
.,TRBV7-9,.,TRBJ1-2,TGCGCCAGCAGCTTAGAGGGACACCGAGCTAACTATGGCTACACCTTC,CASSLEGHRANYGYTF
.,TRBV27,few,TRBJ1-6,TGTGCCAGCAGTTTAGTGGCAGGGGTCTTGGTCCTCCACTTT,CASSLVAGVLVLHF
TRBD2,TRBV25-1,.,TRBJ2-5,TGTGCCAGCAGTGAGTCCTTGGGCGGGGGGGCGGAGACCCAGTACTTC,CASSESLGGGAETQYF
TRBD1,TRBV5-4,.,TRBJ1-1,TGTGCCAGCAGCCAGAATACAGGGGGCACAGAAGCTTTCTTT,CASSQNTGGTEAFF
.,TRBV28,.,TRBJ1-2,TGTGCCAGCAGCCCCTCGACCGCAGGGAACTATGGCTACACCTTC,CASSPSTAGNYGYTF
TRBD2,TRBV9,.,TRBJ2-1,TGTGCCAGCAGCGTCCTTAGCGGGAGCAATGAGCAGTTCTTC,CASSVLSGSNEQFF
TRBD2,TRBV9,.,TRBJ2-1,TGTGCCAGCAGCGTATCGCTAGCGGGAGAGTTTGGCTACAATGAGCAGTTCTTC,CASSVSLAGEFGYNEQFF
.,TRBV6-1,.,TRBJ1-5,TGTGCCAGCAGTGAAGTGGGGGGTAGCAATCAGCCCCAGCATTTT,CASSEVGGSNQPQHF
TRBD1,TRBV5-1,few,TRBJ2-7,TGCGCCAGCAGCCTCAGACAGGGAACCTACGAGCAGTACTTC,CASSLRQGTYEQYF
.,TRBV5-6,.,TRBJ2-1,TGTGCCAGCAGCCCCGGGACTGCGAGCTCCTACAATGAGCAGTTCTTC,CASSPGTASSYNEQFF
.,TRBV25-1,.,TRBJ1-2,TGTGCCAGCACCATCGGGGGGGTTCATGGCTACACCTTC,CASTIGGVHGYTF
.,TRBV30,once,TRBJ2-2,TGTGCCTGGACAGGGTTTGGCACCGGGGAGCTGTTTTTT,CAWTGFGTGELFF
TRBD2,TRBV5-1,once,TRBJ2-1,TGCGCCAGCAGCACCGGACTAGCGGGGACCTACAATGAGCAGTTCTTC,CASSTGLAGTYNEQFF
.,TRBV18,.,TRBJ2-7,TGTGCCAGCTCGCTAAGAACCGGGAATAACCGCTACGAGCAGTACTTC,CASSLRTGNNRYEQYF
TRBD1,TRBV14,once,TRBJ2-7,TGTGCCAGCAGCGCAGCCGGGACAGGGGTTCGCGAGCAGTACTTC,CASSAAGTGVREQYF
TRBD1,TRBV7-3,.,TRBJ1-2,TGTGCCAGCAGCTTAACCGGGACAGGCTATGGCTACACCTTC,CASSLTGTGYGYTF
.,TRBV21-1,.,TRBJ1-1,TGTGCCAGCAGCAATTCAAGGATGCGGGGCACTGAAGCTTTCTTT,CASSNSRMRGTEAFF
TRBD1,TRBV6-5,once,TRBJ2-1,TGTGCCAGCAGTTACTCCGGGACAGGGGTCAATGAGCAGTTCTTC,CASSYSGTGVNEQFF
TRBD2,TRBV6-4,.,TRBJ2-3,TGTGCCAGCAGTTCTAGCGGGGGAAGCACAGATACGCAGTATTTT,CASSSSGGSTDTQYF
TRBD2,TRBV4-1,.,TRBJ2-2,TGCGCCAGCAGCCAGGGGAGGGGCTCCGGGGAGCTGTTTTTT,CASSQGRGSGELFF
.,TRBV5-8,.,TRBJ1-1,TGTGCCAGCAGCTTGGCCGGGGTAGGCACTGAAGCTTTCTTT,CASSLAGVGTEAFF
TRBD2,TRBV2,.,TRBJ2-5,TGTGCCAGCAGTGATAGGAGGATAGCGGGTCTCGAGACCCAGTACTTC,CASSDRRIAGLETQYF
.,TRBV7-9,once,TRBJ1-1,TGTGCCAGCAGCTTAGTCGGGGAGACTGAAGCTTTCTTT,CASSLVGETEAFF
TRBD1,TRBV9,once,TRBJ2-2,TGTGCCAGCAGCTCCGGGACAGGGAAAACCGGGGAGCTGTTTTTT,CASSSGTGKTGELFF
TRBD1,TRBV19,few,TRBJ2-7,TGTGCCAGTAGTATCGGACAGGGCTCCTACGAGCAGTACTTC,CASSIGQGSYEQYF
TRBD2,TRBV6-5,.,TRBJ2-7,TGTGCCAGCAGTTATTGCCCTCTAGCGGGAGACTACGAGCAGTACTTC,CASSYCPLAGDYEQYF
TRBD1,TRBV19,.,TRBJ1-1,TGTGCCAGTACCCCGGGGACAGGGCACTTCTACACTGAAGCTTTCTTT,CASTPGTGHFYTEAFF
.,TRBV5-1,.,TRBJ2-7,TGCGCCAGCAGCTTGGGGCCCGAGACACCCGGTCACGAGCAGTACTTC,CASSLGPETPGHEQYF
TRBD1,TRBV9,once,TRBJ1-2,TGTGCCAGCAGCTCCCGGACAGGCGACTATGGCTACACCTTC,CASSSRTGDYGYTF
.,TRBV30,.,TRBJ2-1,TGTGCCTGGAGCCCTCGGCGGCAGTATAACAATGAGCAGTTCTTC,CAWSPRRQYNNEQFF
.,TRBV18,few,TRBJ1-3,TGTGCCAGCTCACCACCAGGGGAGGATGGAAACACCATATATTTT,CASSPPGEDGNTIYF
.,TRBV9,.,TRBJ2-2,TGTGCCAGCAGCGTAGCGGAGGCGGGGGAGCTGTTTTTT,CASSVAEAGELFF
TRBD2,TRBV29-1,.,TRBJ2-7,TGCAGCGTTGAAGATGTGGCTAGCGGAACCTACGAGCAGTACTTC,CSVEDVASGTYEQYF
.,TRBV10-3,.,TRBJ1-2,TGTGCCATCAGTGAATCTTATGGCTACACCTTC,CAISESYGYTF
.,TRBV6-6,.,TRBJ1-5,TGTGCCAGCAGTTATGCCCGGGACTGGAGCAATCAGCCCCAGCATTTT,CASSYARDWSNQPQHF